Sequencing of this T cell receptor (beta chain) was carried out in a study of CD4 T cells in relation to SARS-CoV-2 and coronaviruses. Study at large: After nine to eleven days of antigen culture, PBMC TCR beta CDR3s were sequenced.

The assay was immunoSEQ multiplex PCR, and TCRdb's table has in-frame clones only and misses some. This table has 20,000 to 25,000 clones, 66% appearing once. Findings and caveats of the study: Each donor contributed either pre-pandemic or post-infection samples, not both.

On this clone itself: Its specificity is not known.

There are 16 residues in the CDR3. Germline CDR1 SEHNR, CDR2 FQNEAQ (reference sequence). Trimming pared 7 bases from V and 3 bases from J, leaving 19 bases between. CD4+ T cells from unexposed donors were obtained before the COVID-19 pandemic (2011-2018). CD4+ T cells were isolated from the cells after 10 days of culture. Unexposed-donor CD4+ T cells were probed with SARS-CoV-2 S/N and four cold-coronavirus spikes, cells permitting. The material sequenced was CD4+ T cells from PBMCs, cultured in vitro. The receptor comes from a human donor in good health. This chain uses TRBV7-9 with TRBJ2-1; a weak D match, TRBD2 (6 bases). For the CDR3, the DNA is TGTGCCAGCACCGGAGTGGGCGCCGGGGGCTACAATGAGCAGTTCTTC. It translates to CASTGVGAGGYNEQFF.